Listed below are T cell receptor beta chains from one sample, sequenced in a study of blood T cell repertoires in COVID-19. Method: immunoSEQ multiplex PCR; TCRdb's copy keeps in-frame clones and lacks some. The table has 300,000 to 400,000 clones, 65% to 90% seen once. The specimen sequenced was peripheral blood. The receptors here all came from a human donor in a cohort sampled during active COVID-19. The CDR3 runs from the conserved cysteine through the conserved F or W. A D gene is named only where the DNA matches it firmly.

-	TRBV19	TRBJ1-1	CASSMSGVHQKNTEAFF
-	TRBV30	TRBJ1-2	CAWSYIYRGDYGYTF
-	TRBV18	TRBJ1-2	CASSPPSLPVYGYTF
TRBD1	TRBV27	TRBJ2-7	CASSLRQGVYEQYF
-	TRBV6-5	TRBJ1-1	CASKYSGLEAFF
TRBD1	TRBV10-3	TRBJ2-7	CAIRRTGGSYEQYF
TRBD1	TRBV19	TRBJ1-5	CASSLSTGVRQPQHF
TRBD1	TRBV5-1	TRBJ1-6	CASRPPGQYNSPLHF
TRBD1	TRBV29-1	TRBJ2-2	CSGGTGEELFF
-	TRBV24-1	TRBJ2-3	CATSESGGGRTDTQYF
TRBD2	TRBV2	TRBJ2-2	CASSEDLEAGGNTGELFF
-	TRBV29-1	TRBJ2-7	CSVGPGSSYEQYF
-	TRBV30	TRBJ1-2	CAWTRGGSYGYTF
-	TRBV14	TRBJ2-7	CASSPSGSYEQYF
-	TRBV12-5	TRBJ2-3	CASGLAPPLQDTQYF
-	TRBV5-4	TRBJ1-2	CASSSPGGLYGYTF
TRBD1	TRBV10-1	TRBJ2-1	CASSEPGQGFGEQFF
TRBD2	TRBV4-2	TRBJ2-1	CASSQDSWGGEQFF
-	TRBV6-5	TRBJ2-3	CASRRGYRTDTQYF
TRBD1	TRBV18	TRBJ2-7	CASSGTAAYEQYF
-	TRBV10-3	TRBJ1-6	CAISAQGDTNNSPLHF
-	TRBV24-1	TRBJ2-2	CATSTPGEAGELFF
-	TRBV19	TRBJ1-5	CASQGGQPQHF
TRBD1	TRBV11-2	TRBJ2-1	CASSLDGQGSYNEQFF
-	TRBV19	TRBJ1-1	CASSIVRGSEAFF
-	TRBV7-2	TRBJ1-2	CASSLARGSGYGYTF
-	TRBV25-1	TRBJ2-3	CASSESLVPPTDTQYF
-	TRBV24-1	TRBJ1-1	CATSDPGASEAFF
-	TRBV27	TRBJ1-5	CASSTAQGKRSNQPQHF
-	TRBV7-9	TRBJ2-2	CASSLKSGVGELFF
-	TRBV6-5	TRBJ1-1	CASLITVNTEAFF
-	TRBV21-1	TRBJ2-7	CARDRLSYEQYF
-	TRBV12-3/TRBV12-4	TRBJ2-2	CASSSGWGELFF
-	TRBV7-8	TRBJ2-3	CASSPEDWEDTQYF
-	TRBV5-6	TRBJ2-7	CASSQGIPPYEQYF
TRBD1	TRBV5-1	TRBJ1-6	CASSVDRASGSPLHF
TRBD1	TRBV18	TRBJ2-7	CASSPRGQGAIYEQYF
TRBD1	TRBV19	TRBJ1-2	CATTTLDREKDGYTF
-	TRBV21-1	TRBJ2-3	CASSTPSAPSTDTQYF